This T cell receptor beta chain emerged from a study of blood T cells in healthy people across ages. With respect to this clonotype: Its cognate antigen is unknown.

Every participating donor contributed about 10 milliliters of peripheral blood through a draw. It was with a sample-barcoded 5' primer and a J-beta primer mix that a second PCR of roughly 7 to 12 cycles was run. TCRdb redid the calling of the 5' RACE reads with MiXCR, one entry per CDR3 protein. The sample lists 1.5 million to 2 million distinct CDR3 sequences, around 48% occurring once. General study points: PBMC samples, being unsorted, prevented any conclusive comparison of naive and antigen-experienced cells. Age advanced and TCR beta diversity per million T cells fell, roughly linearly. Donor CMV status, an unknown factor, possibly confounded changes in expanded clonotypes.

The sequenced sample consisted of blood. This sequence was found in a woman between 35 and 50 years old in good health.

CDR3 DNA sequence: TGCAGCCCCCGACTAGCGGGGGGGTACAATGAGCAGTACTTC. It specifies CSPRLAGGYNEQYF. V is TRBV29-1 and J is TRBJ2-5; 14 nucleotides line up with TRBD2. CDR1 and CDR2 from the germline V gene are SQVTM and ANQGSEA. The CDR3 totals 14 residues. Germline trimming cut 8 bases from V and 11 bases from J; bases unmatched to any gene: 13.